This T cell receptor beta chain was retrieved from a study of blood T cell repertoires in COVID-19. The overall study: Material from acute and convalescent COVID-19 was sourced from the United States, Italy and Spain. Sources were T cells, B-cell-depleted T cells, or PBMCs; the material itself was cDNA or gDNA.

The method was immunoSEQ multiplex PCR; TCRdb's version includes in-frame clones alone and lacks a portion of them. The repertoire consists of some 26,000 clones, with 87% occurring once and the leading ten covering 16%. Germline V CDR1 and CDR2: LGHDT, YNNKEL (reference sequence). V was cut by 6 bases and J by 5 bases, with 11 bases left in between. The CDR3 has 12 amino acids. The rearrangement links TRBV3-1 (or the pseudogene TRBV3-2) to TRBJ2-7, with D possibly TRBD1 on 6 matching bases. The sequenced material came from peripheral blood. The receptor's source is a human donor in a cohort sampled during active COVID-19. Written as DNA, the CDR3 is TGTGCCAGCAGTAAACAGGGCCACGAGCAGTACTTC. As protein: CASSKQGHEQYF.